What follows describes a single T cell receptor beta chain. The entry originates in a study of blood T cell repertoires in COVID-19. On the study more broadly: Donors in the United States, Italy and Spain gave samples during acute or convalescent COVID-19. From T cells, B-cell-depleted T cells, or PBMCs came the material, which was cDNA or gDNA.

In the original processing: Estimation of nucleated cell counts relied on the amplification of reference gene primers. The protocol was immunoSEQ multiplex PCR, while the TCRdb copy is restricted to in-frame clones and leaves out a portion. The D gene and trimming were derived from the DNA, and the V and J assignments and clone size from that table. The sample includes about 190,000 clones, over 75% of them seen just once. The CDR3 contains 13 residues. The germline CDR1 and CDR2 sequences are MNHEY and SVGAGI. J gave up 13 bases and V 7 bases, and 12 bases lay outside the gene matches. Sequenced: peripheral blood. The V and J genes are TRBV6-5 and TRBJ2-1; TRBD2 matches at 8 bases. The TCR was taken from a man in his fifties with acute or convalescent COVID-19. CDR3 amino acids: CASTTWTSPDQFF. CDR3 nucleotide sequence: TGTGCCAGCACCACCTGGACTAGCCCGGACCAGTTCTTC.